The 24 T cell receptor beta chains in this list originate from one sample, sequenced in a study of blood T cell repertoires in COVID-19. Assay used: immunoSEQ multiplex PCR; TCRdb lists only in-frame clones, some missing. Of 200,000 or so clones listed, about four fifths are singletons. The sequenced material came from peripheral blood. The receptors originated from a woman aged 25 to 45 who had recovered from COVID-19.

This chain links TRBV6-4 with TRBJ2-1, with 10 bases that match TRBD2. V lost 5 bases and J lost 8; bases outside the gene matches: 6. CDR1 and CDR2 (germline): MRHNA, SNTAGT. CDR3 size: 14 residues. The CDR3 DNA is TGTGCCAGCAGTCCGACTAGCGGGTTTGATGAGCAGTTCTTC. Translation: CASSPTSGFDEQFF.

For this clone: Additional DNA sequences in this sample encode the identical CDR3. The J gene is TRBJ2-1, the V gene TRBV9; 7 nucleotides align to TRBD2. V was pared by 1 base and J by 2 bases, with 3 bases of the junction left unmatched. Germline V gene sequence: CDR1 SGDLS, CDR2 YYNGEE. The CDR3 runs to 15 residues. The CDR3, as DNA: TGTGCCAGCAGCGTAACGAGCGGGACCTACAATGAGCAGTTCTTC. Translating gives CASSVTSGTYNEQFF. The full variable domain, with the rest looked up from reference TRBV9 and TRBJ2-1, is DSGVTQTPKHLITATGQRVTLRCSPRSGDLSVYWYQQSLDQGLQFLIQYYNGEERAKGNILERFSAQQFPDLHSELNLSSLELGDSALYFCASSVTSGTYNEQFFGPGTRLTVL.

This clone was detected a few times. The rearrangement uses TRBV11-2 and TRBJ2-5; TRBD1 is a possible D gene (5 bases). CDR1 and CDR2 (germline): SGHAT, FQNNGV. V was pared by 0 bases and J by 9 bases, with 14 bases between. This CDR3 comprises 14 residues. CDR3 DNA: TGTGCCAGCAGCTTAGATCTTCAGGGTTTGGCCCAGTACTTC. Translating gives CASSLDLQGLAQYF.

V usage is TRBV9 and J usage is TRBJ2-1; 11 bases agree with TRBD2. Germline trimming cut 0 bases from V and 12 bases from J; bases unmatched to any gene: 14. The CDR3 is made up of 17 amino acids. The germline V gene has CDR1 SGDLS and CDR2 YYNGEE. CDR3 loop: CASSVGNRDLAGGTQFF. The DNA of the CDR3 is TGTGCCAGCAGCGTAGGGAACCGAGATCTAGCGGGAGGAACGCAGTTCTTC.

V is TRBV28 and J is TRBJ2-7; 10 bases are shared with TRBD2. There are 15 residues in the CDR3. Germline trimming cut 6 bases from V and 3 bases from J; bases unmatched to any gene: 8. Germline V lookup: CDR1 MDHEN, CDR2 SYDVKM. The CDR3 coding sequence is TGTGCCAGCAGGCGATCTGGGACTAGCGTCTACGAGCAGTACTTC. This sequence encodes CASRRSGTSVYEQYF.

V is TRBV9 and J is TRBJ2-1; D is perhaps TRBD2 (6 bases). In germline, CDR1 is SGDLS, CDR2 YYNGEE. Trimming removed 0 bases at V and 4 bases at J, with 23 bases between. The CDR3 loop spans 19 amino acids. The CDR3 DNA is TGTGCCAGCAGCGTAGCGGGCCTAGCGCTGGGTCTTGGGTACAATGAGCAGTTCTTC. It encodes CASSVAGLALGLGYNEQFF.

This clone was seen only once. The rearrangement joins TRBV7-6 to TRBJ1-1, with TRBD1 matching 7 bases. Trimming took 1 base from V and 1 from J; bases not matched to a gene: 3. CDR1 is SGHVS, CDR2 FNYEAQ, per germline. The CDR3 loop spans 15 amino acids. CDR3 bases: TGTGCCAGCAGCTTAGGAAGGACAGGGAACACTGAAGCTTTCTTT. Residues: CASSLGRTGNTEAFF.

The chain carries TRBV5-4 and TRBJ2-7; 11 bases line up with TRBD2. The CDR3 consists of 16 residues. With V trimmed by 7 bases and J by 2 bases, 11 bases remained unmatched. Germline V lookup: CDR1 SGHNT, CDR2 YYREEE (reference sequence). CDR3 region: CASGKLAGVSPYEQYF. Written as DNA, the CDR3 is TGTGCCAGCGGCAAACTAGCGGGAGTATCCCCCTACGAGCAGTACTTC.

V and J are TRBV30 and TRBJ2-5; the match to TRBD1 covers 8 bases. This CDR3 spans 15 amino acids. V lost 1 base and J lost 5; bases outside the gene matches: 9. In germline, CDR1 is GTSNPN, CDR2 SVGIG (reference sequence). The CDR3 region is CAWSAIQGAGETQYF. The CDR3 nucleotides read TGTGCCTGGAGTGCCATTCAGGGGGCTGGGGAGACCCAGTACTTC.

V gene TRBV11-3 combines with J gene TRBJ1-1, with a possible D match to TRBD1 (5 bases). CDR3 length equals 14 residues. Germline V gene data show CDR1 as SGHNT and CDR2 as YENEEA. Deletions cut 3 bases from V and 2 bases from J, with 10 bases between. DNA of the CDR3: TGTGCCAGCAGCTTCCGGGGGGAAAACACTGAAGCTTTCTTT. Its protein is CASSFRGENTEAFF.

The gene calls are TRBV30 and TRBJ2-7; D remains unclear. The V gene lost 3 bases and the J gene lost 12 bases, with 18 bases spanning the gap. The germline V gene encodes CDR1 GTSNPN and CDR2 SVGIG (reference sequence). The CDR3 is 12 residues long. In DNA, the CDR3 is TGTGCCTGGAGCTACGGTCCCAAGCAGCGGTACTTC. Its protein is CAWSYGPKQRYF.

The chain couples TRBV7-9 to TRBJ2-2; no definite D call. This CDR3 is 13 amino acids long. V was trimmed by 3 bases and J by 6 bases, leaving 8 bases between them. Germline V gene sequence: CDR1 SEHNR, CDR2 FQNEAQ (reference sequence). CDR3 nucleotides: TGTGCCAGCAGCTTGGATCGGGCCGGGGAGCTGTTTTTT. It specifies CASSLDRAGELFF.

V gene TRBV18 combines with J gene TRBJ1-5, with 8 bases identical to TRBD1. The V and J ends lost 3 bases and 1 base, in that order; junction bases with no gene match: 5. Looked up from germline, CDR1 is KGHSH and CDR2 is LQKENI. The CDR3 has 16 amino acids. The CDR3 DNA reads TGTGCCAGCTCACCGTCGGGGACAGGAAGCAATCAGCCCCAGCATTTT. Translating gives CASSPSGTGSNQPQHF. Filled out from reference TRBV18 and TRBJ1-5, the complete variable domain reads NAGVMQNPRHLVRRRGQEARLRCSPMKGHSHVYWYRQLPEEGLKFMVYLQKENIIDESGMPKERFSAEFPKEGPSILRIQQVVRGDSAAYFCASSPSGTGSNQPQHFGDGTRLSIL.

Only a few counts were recorded for this clone. The chain recombines TRBV2 with TRBJ1-5; tentative D call: TRBD1 (6 bases). V gave up 6 bases and J gave up 0 bases, with 15 bases separating them. The germline gives CDR1 SNHLY, CDR2 FYNNEI. The CDR3 contains 16 residues. The CDR3 sequence: CASSGDRSYSNQPQHF. CDR3 DNA: TGTGCCAGCAGCGGAGACAGGAGCTATAGCAATCAGCCCCAGCATTTT. Full variable domain (remainder filled in from reference TRBV2 and TRBJ1-5): EPEVTQTPSHQVTQMGQEVILRCVPISNHLYFYWYRQILGQKVEFLVSFYNNEISEKSEIFDDQFSVERPDGSNFTLKIRSTKLEDSAMYFCASSGDRSYSNQPQHFGDGTRLSIL.

The rearrangement links TRBV24-1 to TRBJ2-5, with TRBD2 matching over 9 bases. The junction had 15 bases not matched to a gene; V was cut back by 2 bases and J by 3 bases. Germline CDR1 reads KGHDR; CDR2 reads SFDVKD. This CDR3 has 19 amino acids. Here the CDR3 DNA reads TGTGCCACCAGTGATTATACGGGACTAGCTTTCCCCACTGAAGAGACCCAGTACTTC. This translates into CATSDYTGLAFPTEETQYF.

The rearrangement uses TRBV5-4 and TRBJ2-7; D possibly corresponds to TRBD1 (7 bases). Germline lookup yields CDR1 SGHNT and CDR2 YYREEE (reference sequence). Between the trimmed V and J ends, which lost 4 bases and 0 bases, there was a span of 17 bases. The CDR3 has 16 amino acids. The CDR3 loop reads CASSRRGRLSSYEQYF. CDR3 DNA: TGTGCCAGCAGCCGGAGGGGGCGCCTAAGCTCCTACGAGCAGTACTTC.

This clone showed up just a few times. The gene calls are TRBV4-1 and TRBJ2-5; 10 positions agree with TRBD1. CDR3 length equals 19 residues. Germline CDR1 and CDR2: MGHRA and YSYEKL. The V and J ends lost 0 bases and 4 bases, in that order; junction bases with no gene match: 14. The CDR3 loop reads CASSQDRGQGTPIGETQYF. In DNA, the CDR3 is TGCGCCAGCAGCCAAGATCGGGGACAGGGGACCCCGATAGGAGAGACCCAGTACTTC.

This chain connects TRBV7-2 to TRBJ2-7; D might be TRBD1 (6 bases). The CDR3 extends over 13 amino acids. Germline V CDR1 and CDR2: SGHTA, FQGNSA. V was trimmed by 6 bases and J by 6 bases, leaving 15 bases between them. CDR3 in amino acids: CASRPRGGGEQYF. The CDR3 DNA is TGTGCCAGCAGACCTAGAGGGGGTGGCGAGCAGTACTTC.

The gene calls are TRBV10-1 and TRBJ1-1; D is perhaps TRBD1 (5 bases). Germline V gene sequence: CDR1 WNHNN, CDR2 SYGVQD (reference sequence). V was pared by 4 bases and J by 0 bases, with 6 bases between. CDR3 length: 13 amino acids. For the CDR3, the DNA is TGCGCCAGCAGTGGACAGCTGAACACTGAAGCTTTCTTT. Protein product: CASSGQLNTEAFF.

The chain is built from TRBV24-1 and TRBJ2-2, with 10 bases matching TRBD1. Germline V lookup: CDR1 KGHDR, CDR2 SFDVKD. Germline trimming cut 5 bases from V and 3 bases from J; bases unmatched to any gene: 8. The CDR3 is 17 amino acids. The CDR3 loop is CATSGGTGAMDTGELFF. DNA of the CDR3: TGTGCCACCAGTGGGGGGACAGGGGCGATGGACACCGGGGAGCTGTTTTTT.

The chain links TRBV7-2 to TRBJ2-3; D may be TRBD2 (6 bases). CDR3 length equals 15 residues. Germline V CDR1 and CDR2: SGHTA, FQGNSA. V lost 1 base and J 6 bases, leaving 14 bases between the germline ends. The CDR3 is CASSLEAGTWDTQYF. The CDR3 DNA reads TGTGCCAGCAGCTTAGAGGCGGGAACTTGGGATACGCAGTATTTT.

This rearrangement joins TRBV4-1 to TRBJ1-4; 7 bases line up with TRBD1. Looked up from germline, CDR1 is MGHRA and CDR2 is YSYEKL. Trimming removed 0 bases from V and 8 bases from J; junction bases left unmatched: 6. The CDR3 totals 15 residues. The CDR3 bases are TGCGCCAGCAGCCAAGATACAGGGGCCAGGGAAAAACTGTTTTTT. Protein sequence: CASSQDTGAREKLFF.

V is TRBV9 and J is TRBJ1-2; maybe TRBD1 (5 bases). Looked up from germline, CDR1 is SGDLS and CDR2 is YYNGEE. The CDR3 contains 12 residues. Trimming took off 0 bases at V and 7 bases at J, with 7 bases between the two ends. Here the CDR3 reads CASSVVGGGYTF. CDR3 in DNA: TGTGCCAGCAGCGTAGTGGGGGGTGGCTACACCTTC.

This clone was detected only once. The V call is TRBV27, the J call TRBJ2-1, with 16 bases matching TRBD2. This CDR3 comprises 18 residues. With 6 bases clipped from V and 10 bases from J, the junction kept 15 bases outside the gene matches. The germline V gene encodes CDR1 MNHEY and CDR2 SMNVEV (reference sequence). CDR3 in amino acids: CASRATGTSGRAVGEQFF. The CDR3 coding sequence is TGTGCCAGCAGGGCGACCGGGACTAGCGGGAGGGCCGTAGGGGAGCAGTTCTTC.